The entry that follows covers one T cell receptor beta chain sequence. Its target is unknown. TCRdb independently ran MiXCR on the RACE reads; one entry per CDR3 protein. This repertoire shows tens of thousands of distinct CDR3 sequences, approximately 10% found once; its top ten account for more than 3%. The CDR3 totals 14 residues. From germline, CDR1 is DFQATT and CDR2 SNEGSKA (reference sequence). Germline trimming cut 0 bases from V and 5 bases from J; bases unmatched to any gene: 6. These data belong to a study of human T cells and chemical hapten exposure. Findings of the study overall: Versus controls, significantly more large CDR3 similarity clusters arose from expanded TCRs. Healthy people's immune response may differ from that of the donors, who had alopecia. The study found that PT1 expanded TCR counts correlated positively with patch test score.

The time point was: patch test 3, about 24 weeks after DPC sensitization. Treatment here: therapeutic diphenylcyclopropenone sensitization with weekly scalp DPC. Blood was drawn before each patch test was applied. The specimen comprised whole blood, sampled in connection with sensitization to the hapten diphenylcyclopropenone (DPC). The sequence was obtained from a woman between 50 and 59 years old with alopecia areata. Some clones in this sample may be carry-over from other donors' samples. J is TRBJ2-5 and V is TRBV20-1; 7 nucleotides align to TRBD2. Written as DNA, the CDR3 is TGCAGTGCTAGAGATCTGGGAGGGAGGGAGACCCAGTACTTC. It translates to CSARDLGGRETQYF.